Presented here are 24 T cell receptor beta chains from one specimen sequenced in a study of tumor and adjacent non-tumor tissue in lung cancer. The template was RNA from unsorted bulk tissue. The normal lung tissue was taken more than 3 cm from the tumor edge. Three rounds of nested PCR, following a modified ARM-PCR protocol, produced the TCRbeta library. Each CDR3 protein gets one entry after TCRdb re-called the multiplex PCR reads with MiXCR. The repertoire consists of 44,000 or so distinct CDR3 sequences, with around 62% occurring once and the leading ten covering around 20%. Specimen: distant non-tumor lung tissue. All receptors come from a woman aged 40 to 55 with non-small cell lung cancer.

On this clonotype: One end of the junction fails to match germline, which may point to a read error. The V call is TRBV11-2, the J call TRBJ1-2, with D possibly TRBD1 on 5 matching bases. CDR1 and CDR2 from the germline V gene are SGHAT and FQNNGV. The CDR3 sequence is 14 residues long. CDR3 protein: CANSDQQVFSGYTF. Here the CDR3 DNA reads TGTGCCAACAGCGATCAACAGGTATTCTCCGGCTACACCTTC.

For this clonotype: The CDR3 carries no conserved terminal phenylalanine or tryptophan, so it likely arises from a read error. The CDR3 protein is CVSSMYNLFSYGQYL. The CDR3 bases are TGTGTCAGCAGCATGTACAACCTTTTTTCCTACGGGCAGTACTTA. V is TRBV11-2 and J is TRBJ2-7; D is ambiguous. CDR1 is SGHAT, CDR2 FQNNGV, per germline. The CDR3 is 15 residues long.

The genes are TRBV28 and TRBJ2-7; D is perhaps TRBD2 (6 bases). The length of the CDR3 is 17 residues. Germline V gene sequence: CDR1 MDHEN, CDR2 SYDVKM. V was cut by 3 bases and J by 0 bases, with 18 bases left in between. CDR3 residues: CASSFPRAEGPSYEQYV. CDR3 in DNA: TGTGCCAGCAGTTTTCCCAGAGCGGAGGGCCCCTCCTACGAGCAGTACGTC.

A word on this clonotype: At one of its ends the junction is not consistent with the germline gene, which may arise from a read error. The chain employs TRBV6-2 or TRBV6-3 and TRBJ2-7, with TRBD1 as a possible D gene (5 bases). The CDR3 length is 16 residues. CDR1 is MNHEY and CDR2 is SVGEGT in the germline V gene. CDR3: CAGSYSSGFVSGEQYF. CDR3 nucleotides: TGCGCCGGCAGTTACTCGTCAGGGTTTGTGAGTGGCGAGCAGTACTTC.

This clonotype was recorded many times. V usage is TRBV6-2 or TRBV6-3 and J usage is TRBJ2-1; 10 bases agree with TRBD1. Trimming removed 6 bases from V and 10 bases from J; junction bases left unmatched: 12. This CDR3 spans 15 amino acids. CDR1 and CDR2 (germline): MNHEY, SVGEGT. CDR3 sequence: CASRSGQGGEGEQFF. The CDR3 region has the DNA TGTGCCAGCAGGTCCGGACAGGGGGGGGAAGGAGAGCAGTTCTTC.

Notes on this clonotype: The junction shows a germline mismatch at one end, possibly a read error. The V and J genes are TRBV6-5 and TRBJ2-1; 8 bases map to TRBD1. Germline values: CDR1 MNHEY, CDR2 SVGAGI. This CDR3 spans 16 amino acids. The CDR3 loop reads CASCPGQGTVYSEQFF. Written as DNA, the CDR3 is TGTGCCAGCTGTCCCGGACAGGGTACGGTATACAGTGAGCAGTTCTTC.

This clonotype was recorded at least ten times. The chain recombines TRBV28 with TRBJ2-7, with 9 bases aligning to TRBD1. Germline CDR1 reads MDHEN; CDR2 reads SYDVKM. This CDR3 has 14 residues. The junction had 6 bases not matched to a gene; V was cut back by 5 bases and J by 4 bases. The CDR3 sequence is CASSPGQGPYEQYF. The CDR3, as DNA: TGTGCCAGCAGTCCGGGACAGGGCCCTTACGAGCAGTACTTC.

A few counts support this clonotype. V usage is TRBV29-1 and J usage is TRBJ2-1; 7 bases match TRBD1. Germline V gene data show CDR1 as SQVTM and CDR2 as ANQGSEA. The length of the CDR3 is 14 residues. Trimming removed 4 bases from V and 4 bases from J; junction bases left unmatched: 7. CDR3 sequence (DNA): TGCAGCGTTGCCGAGGGACAGATATACAATGAGCAGTTCTTC. As protein: CSVAEGQIYNEQFF.

This clonotype is medium-sized (0.01 to 0.1%) by share. This chain uses TRBV11-2 with TRBJ1-5; D gene unclear. The CDR3 sequence is 13 residues long. The germline V and J ends were trimmed by 2 bases and 9 bases, with 11 bases remaining between them. Germline-derived CDR1 and CDR2 are SGHAT and FQNNGV. The CDR3 region has the DNA TGTGCCAGCAGCTTAATGCGAGGGTGGCCCCAGCATTTT. It yields the protein CASSLMRGWPQHF.

There are a few counts of this clonotype. The CDR3 DNA reads TGTGCCAGCAGTGAATGGGGGGGAGGTACGGCCAAAAACATTCAGTACTTC. This translates into CASSEWGGGTAKNIQYF. This chain links TRBV2 with TRBJ2-4; TRBD2 matches at 7 bases. Per the germline V gene, CDR1 is SNHLY and CDR2 is FYNNEI. This CDR3 is built from 17 residues. The V and J ends lost 2 bases and 1 base, in that order; junction bases with no gene match: 8.

As to this clonotype: At one of its ends the junction is not consistent with the germline gene, which may arise from a read error. This rearrangement joins TRBV29-1 to TRBJ1-2; D not certain. Germline V gene data show CDR1 as SQVTM and CDR2 as ANQGSEA. The CDR3 totals 12 residues. CDR3 bases: TGCAGCGCTGTATTGTTAAACTATGGCTACATTTTC. Encoded protein: CSAVLLNYGYIF.

This chain joins TRBV12-3 or TRBV12-4 and TRBJ2-7, with a weak D call TRBD1 (6 bases). Trimming left V 9 bases short and J 0 bases short, with 12 bases between. The CDR3 extends over 13 amino acids. CDR3 nucleotide sequence: TGTGCCAGTAGGAAACAGGGCTCCTACGAGCAGTACTTC. Translated: CASRKQGSYEQYF.

Concerning this clonotype: The junction and the germline gene differ at one end; a read error may be behind it. V usage is TRBV29-1 and J usage is TRBJ1-3; maybe TRBD1 (5 bases). Germline V lookup: CDR1 SQVTM, CDR2 ANQGSEA. This CDR3 comprises 15 residues. The CDR3 DNA follows: TGCAGCGTTGAAGATCGGGGGGGAACTGGAAACGCCATATATTTT. Its translation: CSVEDRGGTGNAIYF.

With respect to this clonotype: At one boundary the junction diverges from the germline segment, which might be a read error. This rearrangement joins TRBV20-1 to TRBJ2-1; D remains ambiguous. CDR1 and CDR2 (germline): DFQATT, SNEGSKA (reference sequence). The CDR3 is 13 amino acids. The DNA for the CDR3 is TGCAATGCTACACGGACCAACTACAATGAGCAGTTCTTC. Encoded protein: CNATRTNYNEQFF.

Points on this clonotype: One junction end does not reproduce the germline sequence, and a read error may be involved. CDR3 residues: CSVPRTSRGGGQCF. The CDR3 DNA follows: TGCAGCGTCCCAAGGACTAGTAGAGGAGGGGGCCAGTGCTTC. The chain carries TRBV29-1 and TRBJ2-5; possibly TRBD1 or TRBD2 for D (7 bases each). CDR1 and CDR2 (germline): SQVTM, ANQGSEA. The length of the CDR3 is 14 residues.

V gene TRBV28 combines with J gene TRBJ2-7; D not resolved. Trimming pared 7 bases from V and 2 bases from J, leaving 12 bases between. Germline V gene lookup returns CDR1 MDHEN and CDR2 SYDVKM. The CDR3 loop spans 13 amino acids. The DNA of the CDR3 is TGTGCCAGCAATTTTGACGGGCCCTACGAGCAGTACTTC. Translation: CASNFDGPYEQYF.

A word on this clonotype: This CDR3 fails to terminate in the conserved phenylalanine or tryptophan, so it likely reflects a read error. The V call is TRBV29-1, the J call TRBJ1-6; D might be TRBD1 (6 bases). CDR3 length equals 15 residues. Germline loops: CDR1 SQVTM, CDR2 ANQGSEA. In DNA, the CDR3 is TGTAGCGTTCGAGAAGGGGGGACGGTGAATTCACTCCTCCACTTG. Translated, it gives CSVREGGTVNSLLHL.

Concerning this clonotype itself: A much larger clone lies one base from this, so it may be a read error. V is TRBV5-1 and J is TRBJ1-1; 7 bases agree with TRBD1. Per the germline V gene, CDR1 is SGHRS and CDR2 is YFSETQ. The CDR3 sequence is 11 residues long. This CDR3 reads CASSLQGEALF. For the CDR3, the DNA is TGCGCCAGCAGCTTGCAGGGGGAAGCTCTCTTT.

This chain connects TRBV6-5 to TRBJ2-3, with no clear D. This CDR3 has 13 residues. With 10 bases removed from V and 1 base from J, the gap between germline ends came to 12 bases. Germline CDR1 MNHEY, CDR2 SVGAGI. CDR3 in amino acids: CANRYWRTDTQYF. The CDR3 coding sequence is TGTGCCAACAGATACTGGCGCACAGATACGCAGTATTTT.

A remark on this clonotype: A junction boundary mismatches the germline segment, possibly from a read error. The chain couples TRBV4-2 to TRBJ2-2; 9 positions match TRBD2. The CDR3 has 16 residues. Germline-derived CDR1 and CDR2 are LGHNA and YNFKEQ. The CDR3 sequence is CASSPRLAEGTGELVF. CDR3 DNA sequence: TGTGCCAGCAGCCCTAGACTAGCGGAAGGCACCGGGGAGCTGGTTTTT.

Note on this clonotype: A much larger clone lies one base from this, so it may be a read error. This chain links TRBV7-9 with TRBJ2-3; no clear D. Germline loops: CDR1 SEHNR, CDR2 FQNEAQ (reference sequence). This CDR3 is built from 11 residues. The CDR3 is CASSPSDTRYF. The CDR3 DNA sequence: TGTGCCAGCAGCCCCTCAGATACGCGGTATTTT.

Ten or more counts support this clonotype. The chain is built from TRBV5-4 and TRBJ2-3, with D perhaps being TRBD1 or TRBD2 (5 bases each). With 0 bases removed from V and 2 bases from J, the gap between germline ends came to 16 bases. The CDR3 totals 17 residues. Germline assignment: CDR1 SGHNT and CDR2 YYREEE (reference sequence). This chain's CDR3 is CASSLASRGPTTDTQYF. CDR3 coding DNA: TGTGCCAGCAGCTTGGCTTCTCGGGGACCTACCACAGATACGCAGTATTTT.

Comments on this clonotype: Its ends do not fully match the called genes, so a read error is possible. The CDR3 region has the DNA TGTGCCCGGAGGCCAAAGGGGACAGTCAGAAGGGTGCCTTTCTTT. This encodes CARRPKGTVRRVPFF. This chain links TRBV30 with TRBJ1-1; 7 nucleotides align to TRBD1. Looked up from germline, CDR1 is GTSNPN and CDR2 is SVGIG (reference sequence). There are 15 residues in the CDR3.

This clonotype was observed many times. The chain recombines TRBV6-5 with TRBJ1-5; possibly TRBD1 for D (6 bases). The CDR3 consists of 19 residues. Germline CDR1 MNHEY, CDR2 SVGAGI. Trimming took off 2 bases at V and 5 bases at J, with 25 bases between the two ends. The CDR3 nucleotides are TGTGCCAGCAGTTACCGCGAGGGGGGGCGTAATTATCGGTATCAGCCCCAGCATTTT. It yields the protein CASSYREGGRNYRYQPQHF.